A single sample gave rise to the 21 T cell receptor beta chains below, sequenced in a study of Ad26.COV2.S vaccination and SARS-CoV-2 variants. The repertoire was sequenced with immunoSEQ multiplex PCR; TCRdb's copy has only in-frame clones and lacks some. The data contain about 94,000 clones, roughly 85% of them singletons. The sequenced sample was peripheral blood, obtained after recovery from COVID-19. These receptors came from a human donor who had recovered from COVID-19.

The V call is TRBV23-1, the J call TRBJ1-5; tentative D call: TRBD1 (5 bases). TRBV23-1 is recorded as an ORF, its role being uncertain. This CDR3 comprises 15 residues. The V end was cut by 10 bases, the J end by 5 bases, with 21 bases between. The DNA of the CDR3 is TGCGCCACAACCGGGACTCCCCCTCGGGATCAGCCCCAGCATTTT. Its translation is CATTGTPPRDQPQHF.

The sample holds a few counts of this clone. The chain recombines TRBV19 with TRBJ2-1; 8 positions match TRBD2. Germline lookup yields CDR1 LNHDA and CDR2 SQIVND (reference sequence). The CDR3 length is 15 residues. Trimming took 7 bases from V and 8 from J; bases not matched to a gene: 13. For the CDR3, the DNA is TGTGCCAGTAAGGGGGGGAGCGGGAGTGGCTATGAGCAGTTCTTC. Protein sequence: CASKGGSGSGYEQFF.

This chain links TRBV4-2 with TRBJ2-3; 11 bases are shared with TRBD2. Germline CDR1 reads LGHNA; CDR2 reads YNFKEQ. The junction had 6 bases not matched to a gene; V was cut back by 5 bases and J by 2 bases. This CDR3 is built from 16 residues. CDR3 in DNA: TGTGCCAGCAGCTCGATGACTAGCGGGAACACAGATACGCAGTATTTT. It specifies CASSSMTSGNTDTQYF.

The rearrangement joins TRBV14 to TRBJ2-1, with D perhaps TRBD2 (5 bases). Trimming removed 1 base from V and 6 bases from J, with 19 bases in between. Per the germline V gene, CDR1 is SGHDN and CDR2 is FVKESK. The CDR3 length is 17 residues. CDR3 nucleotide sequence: TGTGCCAGCAGCCAAGCTCTTGGAGCGGTCCCCTCCAATGAGCAGTTCTTC. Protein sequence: CASSQALGAVPSNEQFF.

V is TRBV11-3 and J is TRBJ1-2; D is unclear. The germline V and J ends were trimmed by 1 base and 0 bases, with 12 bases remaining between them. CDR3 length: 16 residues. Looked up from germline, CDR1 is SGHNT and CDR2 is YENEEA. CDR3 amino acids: CASSLASAGSNYGYTF. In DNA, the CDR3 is TGTGCCAGCAGCTTAGCATCGGCAGGTTCTAACTATGGCTACACCTTC.

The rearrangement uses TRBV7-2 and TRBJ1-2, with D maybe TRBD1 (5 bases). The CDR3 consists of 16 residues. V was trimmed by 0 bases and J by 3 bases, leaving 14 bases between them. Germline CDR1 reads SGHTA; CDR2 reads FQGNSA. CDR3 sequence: CASSLASSGGDYGYTF. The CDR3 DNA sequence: TGTGCCAGCAGCTTAGCGAGTTCGGGGGGGGACTATGGCTACACCTTC.

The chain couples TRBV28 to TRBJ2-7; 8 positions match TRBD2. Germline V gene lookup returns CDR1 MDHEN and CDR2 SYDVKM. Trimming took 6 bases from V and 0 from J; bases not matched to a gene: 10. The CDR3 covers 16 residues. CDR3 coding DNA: TGTGCCAGCAGCGCCTCATACGGGAGGGACTCCTACGAGCAGTACTTC. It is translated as CASSASYGRDSYEQYF. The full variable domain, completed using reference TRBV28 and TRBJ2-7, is DVKVTQSSRYLVKRTGEKVFLECVQDMDHENMFWYRQDPGLGLRLIYFSYDVKMKEKGDIPEGYSVSREKKERFSLILESASTNQTSMYLCASSASYGRDSYEQYFGPGTRLTVT.

The CDR3 region has the DNA TGCGCCAGCAGCCGCTGGGGGGGCTCCAATGAAAAACTGTTTTTT. Translation: CASSRWGGSNEKLFF. The chain has TRBV4-1 and TRBJ1-4, with D tentatively TRBD1 (6 bases). Germline V lookup: CDR1 MGHRA, CDR2 YSYEKL. The CDR3 loop spans 15 amino acids. Trimming pared 4 bases from V and 5 bases from J, leaving 14 bases between.

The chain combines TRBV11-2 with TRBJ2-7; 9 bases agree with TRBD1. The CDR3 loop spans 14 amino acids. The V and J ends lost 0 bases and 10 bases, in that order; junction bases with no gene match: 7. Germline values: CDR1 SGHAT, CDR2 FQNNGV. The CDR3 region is CASSLDRWTGDQYF. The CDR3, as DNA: TGTGCCAGCAGCTTAGATCGCTGGACAGGGGACCAGTACTTC.

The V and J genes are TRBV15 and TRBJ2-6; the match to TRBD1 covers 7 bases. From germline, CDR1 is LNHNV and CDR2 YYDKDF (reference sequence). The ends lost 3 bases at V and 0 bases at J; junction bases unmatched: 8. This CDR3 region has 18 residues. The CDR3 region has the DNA TGTGCCACCAGCAGGGGGGACAGAGGAGTCTCTGGGGCCAACGTCCTGACTTTC. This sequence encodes CATSRGDRGVSGANVLTF.

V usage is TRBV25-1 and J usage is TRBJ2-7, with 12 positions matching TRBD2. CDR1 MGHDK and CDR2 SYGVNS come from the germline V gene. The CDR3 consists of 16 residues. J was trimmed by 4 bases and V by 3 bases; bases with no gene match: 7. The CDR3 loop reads CASSDLTSGRAYEQYF. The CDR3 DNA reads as TGTGCCAGCAGTGACTTGACTAGCGGGAGAGCGTACGAGCAGTACTTC.

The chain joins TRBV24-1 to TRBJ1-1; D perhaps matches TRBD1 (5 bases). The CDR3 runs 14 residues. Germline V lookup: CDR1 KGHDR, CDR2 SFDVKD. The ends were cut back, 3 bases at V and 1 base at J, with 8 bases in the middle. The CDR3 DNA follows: TGTGCCACCAGTGATCCCGGGGCGAACACTGAAGCTTTCTTT. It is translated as CATSDPGANTEAFF.

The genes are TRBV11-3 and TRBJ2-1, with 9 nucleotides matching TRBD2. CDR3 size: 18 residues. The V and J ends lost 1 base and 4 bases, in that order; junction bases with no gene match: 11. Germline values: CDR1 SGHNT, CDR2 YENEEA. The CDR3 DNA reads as TGTGCCAGCAGCTTAGTGGCGGGAGGGCCCAGTGGGTACAATGAGCAGTTCTTC. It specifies CASSLVAGGPSGYNEQFF.

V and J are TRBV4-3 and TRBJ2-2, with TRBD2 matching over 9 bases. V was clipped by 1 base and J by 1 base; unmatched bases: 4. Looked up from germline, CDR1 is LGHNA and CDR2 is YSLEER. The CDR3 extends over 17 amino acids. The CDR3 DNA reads TGCGCCAGCAGCCAAGGTAGACTAGCGGTGAACACCGGGGAGCTGTTTTTT. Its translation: CASSQGRLAVNTGELFF.

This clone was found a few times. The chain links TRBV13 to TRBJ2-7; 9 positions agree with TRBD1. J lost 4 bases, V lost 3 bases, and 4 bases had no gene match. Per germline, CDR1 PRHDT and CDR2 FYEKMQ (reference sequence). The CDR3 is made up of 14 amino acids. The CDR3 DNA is TGTGCCAGCAGCTTTGGGACAGGGAAATACGAGCAGTACTTC. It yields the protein CASSFGTGKYEQYF.

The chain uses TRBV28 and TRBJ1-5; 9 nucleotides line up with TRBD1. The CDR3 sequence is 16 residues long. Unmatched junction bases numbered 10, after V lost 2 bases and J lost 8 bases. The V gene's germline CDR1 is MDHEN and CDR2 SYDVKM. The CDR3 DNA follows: TGTGCCAGCAGTTTAGCGGACAGGGGTAAAGTGGAGCCCCAGCATTTT. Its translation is CASSLADRGKVEPQHF. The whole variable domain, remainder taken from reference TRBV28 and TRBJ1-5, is DVKVTQSSRYLVKRTGEKVFLECVQDMDHENMFWYRQDPGLGLRLIYFSYDVKMKEKGDIPEGYSVSREKKERFSLILESASTNQTSMYLCASSLADRGKVEPQHFGDGTRLSIL.

In DNA, the CDR3 is TGTGCCAGTAGTATATGGACGGGGAGCACGATCTACGAGCAGTACTTC. Protein product: CASSIWTGSTIYEQYF. The rearrangement uses TRBV19 and TRBJ2-7; D is perhaps TRBD2 (5 bases). The V and J ends lost 2 bases and 3 bases respectively, with 17 bases between them. From germline, CDR1 is LNHDA and CDR2 SQIVND (reference sequence). This CDR3 region has 16 residues.

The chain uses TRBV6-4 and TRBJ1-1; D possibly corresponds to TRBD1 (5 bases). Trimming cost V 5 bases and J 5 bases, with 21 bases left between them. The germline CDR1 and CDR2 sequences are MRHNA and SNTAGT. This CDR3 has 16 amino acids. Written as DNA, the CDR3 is TGTGCCAGCAGTCCTTACATGGGGGGATTGCGGACTGAAGCTTTCTTT. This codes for CASSPYMGGLRTEAFF.

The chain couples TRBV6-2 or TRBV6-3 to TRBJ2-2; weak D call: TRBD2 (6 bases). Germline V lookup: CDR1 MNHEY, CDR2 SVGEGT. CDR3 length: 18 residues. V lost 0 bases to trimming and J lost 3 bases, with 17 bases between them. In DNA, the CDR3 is TGTGCCAGCAGTTACTCGGGATTACGGGGGTCGGACACCGGGGAGCTGTTTTTT. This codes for CASSYSGLRGSDTGELFF.

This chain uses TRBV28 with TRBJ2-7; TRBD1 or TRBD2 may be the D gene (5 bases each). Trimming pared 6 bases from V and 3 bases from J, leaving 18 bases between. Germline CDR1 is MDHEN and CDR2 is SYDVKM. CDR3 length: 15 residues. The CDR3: CASSRVDGADYEQYF. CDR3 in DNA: TGTGCCAGCAGCCGTGTGGACGGGGCTGACTACGAGCAGTACTTC.

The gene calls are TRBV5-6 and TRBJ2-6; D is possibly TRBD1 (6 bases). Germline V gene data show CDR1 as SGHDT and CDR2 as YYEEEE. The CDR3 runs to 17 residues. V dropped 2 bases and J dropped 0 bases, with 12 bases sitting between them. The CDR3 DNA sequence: TGTGCCAGCAGCTTAAACACAGGGACCTCTGGGGCCAACGTCCTGACTTTC. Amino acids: CASSLNTGTSGANVLTF.